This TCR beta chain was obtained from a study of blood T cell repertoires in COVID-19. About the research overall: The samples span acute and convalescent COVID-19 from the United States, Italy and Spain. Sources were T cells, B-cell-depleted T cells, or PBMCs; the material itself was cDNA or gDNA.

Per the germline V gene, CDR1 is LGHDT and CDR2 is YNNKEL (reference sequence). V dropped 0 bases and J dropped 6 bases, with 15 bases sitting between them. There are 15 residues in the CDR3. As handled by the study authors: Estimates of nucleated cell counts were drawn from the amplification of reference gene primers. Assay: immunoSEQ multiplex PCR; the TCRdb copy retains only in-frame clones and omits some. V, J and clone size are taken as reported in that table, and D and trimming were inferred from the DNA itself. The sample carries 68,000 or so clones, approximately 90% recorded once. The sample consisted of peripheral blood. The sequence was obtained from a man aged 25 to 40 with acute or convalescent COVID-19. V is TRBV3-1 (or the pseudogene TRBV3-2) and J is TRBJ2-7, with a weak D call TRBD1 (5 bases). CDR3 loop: CASSQELRGPGEQYF. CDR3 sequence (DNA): TGTGCCAGCAGCCAAGAATTAAGGGGCCCGGGCGAGCAGTACTTC.